The rows below give T cell receptor beta chains drawn from one sample of a study of tumor T cells in aggressive B-cell lymphoma. Here immunoSEQ multiplex PCR was the method, and the copy in TCRdb shows in-frame clones only, minus some. The table has hundreds of clones, roughly four fifths seen once. Sequenced: tumor tissue. These receptors originate from an adult with diffuse large B cell lymphoma. Both conserved end residues are part of each CDR3.

J gene,V gene,CDR3 protein
TRBJ2-3,TRBV29-1,CSVVHTGTSGVTDTQYF
TRBJ2-1,TRBV5-4,CASSLNRAPLANEQFF
TRBJ2-7,TRBV7-2,CASSLKTDHEQYF
TRBJ2-1,TRBV6-5,CASRPPSGDRNEQFF
TRBJ2-7,TRBV6-5,CASSYQGQGLYEQYF
TRBJ1-6,TRBV5-6,CASSPSAGYNSPLHF
TRBJ2-3,TRBV7-2,CASSFTGLADTQYF
TRBJ2-2,TRBV5-1,CASSLRVAGELFF
NA,TRBV19,CASSIQAGITYEQYF
TRBJ2-5,TRBV7-3,CASSLRGTSGQETQYF
TRBJ2-7,TRBV7-2,CASSFGQEQYF
TRBJ2-3,TRBV4-1,CASSQDSSTDTQYF
TRBJ2-2,TRBV5-6,CASSYEGLAGELTGELFF
TRBJ2-3,TRBV18,CASSPPELGGLTDTQYF
TRBJ1-2,TRBV19,CASSIAYSGAGYTF
TRBJ2-7,TRBV5-1,CASSSDPGTAKGQYF